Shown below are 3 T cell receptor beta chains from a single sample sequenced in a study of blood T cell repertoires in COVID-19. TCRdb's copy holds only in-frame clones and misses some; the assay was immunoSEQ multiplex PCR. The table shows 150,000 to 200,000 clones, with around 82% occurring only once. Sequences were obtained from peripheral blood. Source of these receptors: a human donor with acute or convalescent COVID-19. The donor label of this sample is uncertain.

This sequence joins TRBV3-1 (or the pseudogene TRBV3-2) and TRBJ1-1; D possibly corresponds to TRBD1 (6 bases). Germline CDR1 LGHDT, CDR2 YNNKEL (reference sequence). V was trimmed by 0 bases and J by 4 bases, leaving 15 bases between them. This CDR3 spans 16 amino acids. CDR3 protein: CASSQDMTGGSTEAFF. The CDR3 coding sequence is TGTGCCAGCAGCCAAGATATGACAGGCGGGAGCACTGAAGCTTTCTTT.

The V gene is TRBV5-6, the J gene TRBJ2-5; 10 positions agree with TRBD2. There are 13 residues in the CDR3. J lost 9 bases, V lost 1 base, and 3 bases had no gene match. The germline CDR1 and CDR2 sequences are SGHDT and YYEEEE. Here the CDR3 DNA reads TGTGCCAGCAGCTTGCGAGCGGGGGGGCCCCAGTACTTC. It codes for CASSLRAGGPQYF.

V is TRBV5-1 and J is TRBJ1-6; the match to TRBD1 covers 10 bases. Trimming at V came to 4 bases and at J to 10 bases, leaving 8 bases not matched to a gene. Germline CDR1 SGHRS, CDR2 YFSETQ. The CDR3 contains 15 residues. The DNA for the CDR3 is TGCGCCAGCAGCATGGGGGGACAGGGGAACTCACCCCTCCACTTT. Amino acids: CASSMGGQGNSPLHF.